The 7 T cell receptor beta chains below were found in one sample sequenced in a study of CD8+ T cells in alopecia areata. RNA was isolated and reverse transcribed to cDNA, the sequencing template. The table came from immunoSEQ multiplex PCR; TCRdb's copy has only in-frame clones and leaves some out. The sample carries over 100,000 clones, under 60% recorded once. Treatment indicated: oral pan-JAK inhibitor, 5-10 mg twice daily. The specimen was CD8+ T cells sorted from blood, collected at week 24, from a patient treated with tofacitinib. All receptors derive from a human donor with alopecia areata.

V and J are TRBV5-6 and TRBJ2-7; 12 nucleotides match TRBD2. Per the germline V gene, CDR1 is SGHDT and CDR2 is YYEEEE. CDR3 size: 15 residues. The junction had 3 bases not matched to a gene; V was cut back by 3 bases and J by 2 bases. The CDR3 DNA is TGTGCCAGCAGCTCGGGACTAGCGGGCCCCTACGAGCAGTACTTC. Translated: CASSSGLAGPYEQYF.

This chain links TRBV15 with TRBJ2-7, with D possibly being TRBD2 (5 bases). The V end lost 5 bases, the J end lost 5 bases, and 13 bases lay between the germline ends. Germline CDR1 LNHNV, CDR2 YYDKDF (reference sequence). CDR3 size: 13 residues. In nucleotides, the CDR3 is TGTGCCACCAGCGTCACCAGGAGGCACGAGCAGTACTTC. Translating it yields CATSVTRRHEQYF.

This sequence joins TRBV10-3 and TRBJ1-6; D is possibly TRBD1 (5 bases). CDR3 size: 14 residues. Germline loops: CDR1 ENHRY, CDR2 SYGVKD. V lost 8 bases, J lost 9 bases, and 17 bases lay in between. CDR3 bases: TGTGCCATCTACGACCCATGGGGCTTTTCACCCCTCCACTTT. Protein: CAIYDPWGFSPLHF.

The gene calls are TRBV29-1 and TRBJ2-7; D unclear. Germline V gives CDR1 SQVTM, CDR2 ANQGSEA. V was clipped by 6 bases and J by 0 bases, with 18 bases between them. This CDR3 comprises 15 residues. In nucleotides, the CDR3 is TGCAGCGTCGTCCCCGAGAGCAAGCCCTCCTACGAGCAGTACTTC. It translates to CSVVPESKPSYEQYF.

V usage is TRBV30 and J usage is TRBJ2-7; the D gene is possibly TRBD2 (5 bases). Trimming shortened V by 1 base and J by 4 bases, and 17 bases separated the two germline ends. The CDR3 runs to 15 residues. CDR1 and CDR2 from the germline V gene are GTSNPN and SVGIG (reference sequence). Here the CDR3 reads CAWSEMTPSGYEQYF. In DNA, the CDR3 is TGTGCCTGGAGTGAAATGACCCCCTCGGGGTACGAGCAGTACTTC.

The chain employs TRBV7-9 and TRBJ1-5, with D possibly TRBD1 on 6 matching bases. Germline CDR1 is SEHNR and CDR2 is FQNEAQ (reference sequence). The CDR3 extends over 14 amino acids. V lost 3 bases and J lost 4, with 10 bases in between. The CDR3 region has the DNA TGTGCCAGCAGCTTCCAGGGGCGGAATCAGCCCCAGCATTTT. Translation: CASSFQGRNQPQHF.

This chain uses TRBV11-2 with TRBJ2-1; 9 bases are shared with TRBD2. The CDR3 has 14 amino acids. The germline V gene has CDR1 SGHAT and CDR2 FQNNGV. V shed 0 bases, J shed 9 bases, and the junction held 3 bases outside the gene matches. This CDR3 is CASSLDSGGSEQFF. CDR3 DNA: TGTGCCAGCAGCTTAGATAGCGGGGGCTCTGAGCAGTTCTTC.